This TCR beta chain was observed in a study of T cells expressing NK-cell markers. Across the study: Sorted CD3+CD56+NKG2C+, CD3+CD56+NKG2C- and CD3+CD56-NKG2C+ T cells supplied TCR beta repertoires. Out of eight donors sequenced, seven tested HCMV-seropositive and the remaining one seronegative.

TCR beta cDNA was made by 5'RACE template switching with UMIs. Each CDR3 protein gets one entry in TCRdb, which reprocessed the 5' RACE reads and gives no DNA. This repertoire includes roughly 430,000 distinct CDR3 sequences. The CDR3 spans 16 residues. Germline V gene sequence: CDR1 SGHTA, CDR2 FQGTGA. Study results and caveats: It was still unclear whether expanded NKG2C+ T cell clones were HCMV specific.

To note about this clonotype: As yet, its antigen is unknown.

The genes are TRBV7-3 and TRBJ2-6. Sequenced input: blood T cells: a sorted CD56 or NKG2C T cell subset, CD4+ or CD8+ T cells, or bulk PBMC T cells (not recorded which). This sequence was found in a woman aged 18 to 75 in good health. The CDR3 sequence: CASSLMGSPGANVLTF.